One and the same sample provided the 3 T cell receptor beta chains below, sequenced in a study of early T cells in non-severe SARS-CoV-2 infection. TCRdb re-called the 5' RACE reads with MiXCR, one entry per CDR3 protein. The sample lists 25,000 to 35,000 distinct CDR3 sequences; roughly 6.6% were seen once. Sequenced sample: whole blood. The source of these receptors is an adult who was a healthcare worker with PCR-confirmed SARS-CoV-2 infection or an uninfected control (not recorded which).

Many counts were recorded for this clonotype. The chain carries TRBV3-1 and TRBJ2-7; tentatively, D is TRBD2 (6 bases). V lost 4 bases and J 2 bases, leaving 15 bases between the germline ends. CDR3 length equals 15 residues. The germline CDR1 and CDR2 sequences are LGHDT and YNNKEL (reference sequence). CDR3 protein: CASSPLASATYEQYF. The CDR3 nucleotides are TGTGCCAGCAGCCCGCTTGCTAGCGCTACCTACGAGCAGTACTTC.

This clonotype was recorded many times. This chain joins TRBV29-1 and TRBJ2-3, with 11 bases matching TRBD2. Losses at the gene ends were 2 bases for V and 6 bases for J; bases not matched to a gene: 7. CDR1 is SQVTM, CDR2 ANQGSEA, per germline. This CDR3 is built from 15 residues. CDR3 in amino acids: CSVELAGGIGDTQYF. CDR3 bases: TGCAGCGTTGAACTAGCGGGAGGTATAGGGGATACGCAGTATTTT.

This clonotype was seen many times. The chain joins TRBV20-1 to TRBJ1-6; tentatively, D is TRBD1 (5 bases). V lost 7 bases and J 10 bases, leaving 23 bases between the germline ends. CDR1 and CDR2 from the germline V gene are DFQATT and SNEGSKA (reference sequence). The CDR3 length is 15 residues. The CDR3 sequence: CSGTKGRTLDSPLHF. In DNA, the CDR3 is TGCAGTGGTACGAAGGGCCGGACATTGGACTCACCCCTCCACTTT.